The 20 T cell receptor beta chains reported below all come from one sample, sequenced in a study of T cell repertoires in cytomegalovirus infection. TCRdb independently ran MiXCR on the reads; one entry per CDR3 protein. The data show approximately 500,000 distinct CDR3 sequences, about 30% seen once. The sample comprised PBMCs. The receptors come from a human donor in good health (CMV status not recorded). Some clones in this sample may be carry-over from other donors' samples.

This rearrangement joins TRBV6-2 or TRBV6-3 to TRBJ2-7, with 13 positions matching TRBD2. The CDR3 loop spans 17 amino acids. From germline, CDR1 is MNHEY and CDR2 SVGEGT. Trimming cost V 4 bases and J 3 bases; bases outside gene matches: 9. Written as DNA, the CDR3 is TGTGCCAGCAGTTTCAGGACTAGCGGGAGCGGACTCTACGAGCAGTACGTC. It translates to CASSFRTSGSGLYEQYV.

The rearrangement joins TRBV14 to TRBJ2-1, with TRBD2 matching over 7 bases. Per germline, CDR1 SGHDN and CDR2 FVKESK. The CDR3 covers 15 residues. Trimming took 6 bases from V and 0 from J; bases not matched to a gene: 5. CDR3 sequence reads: CASRDSGPSYNEQFF. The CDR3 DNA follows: TGTGCCAGCAGGGATAGCGGGCCCTCCTACAATGAGCAGTTCTTC.

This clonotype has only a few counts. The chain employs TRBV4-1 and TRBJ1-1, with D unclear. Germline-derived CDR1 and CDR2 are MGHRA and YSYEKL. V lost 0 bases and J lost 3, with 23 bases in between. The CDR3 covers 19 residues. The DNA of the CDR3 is TGCGCCAGCAGCCAAGATCTGTCCGACTTCTCCATTGGGGACACTGAAGCTTTCTTT. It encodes CASSQDLSDFSIGDTEAFF.

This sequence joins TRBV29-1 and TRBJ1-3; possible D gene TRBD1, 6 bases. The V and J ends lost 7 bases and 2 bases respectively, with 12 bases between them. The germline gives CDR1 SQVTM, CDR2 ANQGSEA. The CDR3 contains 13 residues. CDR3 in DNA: TGCAGCGGGTCGACAGGAGCTGGAAACACCATATATTTT. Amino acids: CSGSTGAGNTIYF.

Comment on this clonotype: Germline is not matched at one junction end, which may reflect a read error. The CDR3 loop is CASSFGVSLGEHNEQLF. In nucleotides, the CDR3 is TGTGCCAGCAGCTTTGGAGTCTCGCTCGGGGAGCACAATGAGCAGTTATTC. This chain joins TRBV7-2 and TRBJ2-1, with D possibly matching TRBD2 (5 bases). CDR1 and CDR2 (germline): SGHTA, FQGNSA. The CDR3 is made up of 17 amino acids.

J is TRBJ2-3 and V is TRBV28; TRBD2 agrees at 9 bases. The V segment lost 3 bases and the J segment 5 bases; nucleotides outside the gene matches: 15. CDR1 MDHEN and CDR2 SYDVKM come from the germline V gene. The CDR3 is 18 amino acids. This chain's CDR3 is CASSFSPLSGSPGDTQYF. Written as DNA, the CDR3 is TGTGCCAGCAGTTTCTCCCCCCTTAGCGGGAGTCCAGGAGATACGCAGTATTTT.

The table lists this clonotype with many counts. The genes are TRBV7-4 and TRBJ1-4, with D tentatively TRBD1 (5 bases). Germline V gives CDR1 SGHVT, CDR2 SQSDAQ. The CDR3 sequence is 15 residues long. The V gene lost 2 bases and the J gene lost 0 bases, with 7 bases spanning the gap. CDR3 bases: TGTGCCAGCAGCTTAACGGGGGCAACTAATGAAAAACTGTTTTTT. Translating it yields CASSLTGATNEKLFF.

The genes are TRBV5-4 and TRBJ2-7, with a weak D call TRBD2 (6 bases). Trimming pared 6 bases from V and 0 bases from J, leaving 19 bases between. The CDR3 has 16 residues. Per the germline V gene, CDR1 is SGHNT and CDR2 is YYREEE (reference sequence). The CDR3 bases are TGTGCCAGCACCCCTGGGGGATCCGGGAGCTCCTACGAGCAGTACTTC. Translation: CASTPGGSGSSYEQYF. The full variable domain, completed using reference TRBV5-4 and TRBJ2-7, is ETGVTQSPTHLIKTRGQQVTLRCSSQSGHNTVSWYQQALGQGPQFIFQYYREEENGRGNFPPRFSGLQFPNYSSELNVNALELDDSALYLCASTPGGSGSSYEQYFGPGTRLTVT.

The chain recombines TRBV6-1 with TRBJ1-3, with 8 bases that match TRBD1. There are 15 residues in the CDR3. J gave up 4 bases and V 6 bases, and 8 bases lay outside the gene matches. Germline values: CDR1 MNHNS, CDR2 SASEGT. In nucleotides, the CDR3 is TGTGCCAGCAGCGAGTGGACAGGGCTCGGAAACACCATATATTTT. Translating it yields CASSEWTGLGNTIYF.

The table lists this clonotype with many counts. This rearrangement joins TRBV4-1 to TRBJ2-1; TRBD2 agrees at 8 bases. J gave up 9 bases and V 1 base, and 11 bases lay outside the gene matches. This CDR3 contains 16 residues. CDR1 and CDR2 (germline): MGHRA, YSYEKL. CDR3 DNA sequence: TGCGCCAGCAGCCAAGTGATGGTAGCGGGACCCGGTGAGCAGTTCTTC. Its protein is CASSQVMVAGPGEQFF.

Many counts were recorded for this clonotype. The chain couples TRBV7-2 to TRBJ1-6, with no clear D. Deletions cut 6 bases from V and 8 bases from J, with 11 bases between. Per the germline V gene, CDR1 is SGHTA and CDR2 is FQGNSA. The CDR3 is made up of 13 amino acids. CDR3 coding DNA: TGTGCCAGCAGGCCGCCCGGATATTCACCCCTCCACTTT. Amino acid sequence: CASRPPGYSPLHF. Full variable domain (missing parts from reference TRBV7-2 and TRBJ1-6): GAGVSQSPSNKVTEKGKDVELRCDPISGHTALYWYRQSLGQGLEFLIYFQGNSAPDKSGLPSDRFSAERTGGSVSTLTIQRTQQEDSAVYLCASRPPGYSPLHFGNGTRLTVT.

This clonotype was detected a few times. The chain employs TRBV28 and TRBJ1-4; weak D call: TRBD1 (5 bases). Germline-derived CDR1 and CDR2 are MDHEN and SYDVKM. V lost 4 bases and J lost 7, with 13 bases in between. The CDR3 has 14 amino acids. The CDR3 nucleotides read TGTGCCAGCAGTTCCCGGGGCTCGGGTGAAAAACTGTTTTTT. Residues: CASSSRGSGEKLFF.

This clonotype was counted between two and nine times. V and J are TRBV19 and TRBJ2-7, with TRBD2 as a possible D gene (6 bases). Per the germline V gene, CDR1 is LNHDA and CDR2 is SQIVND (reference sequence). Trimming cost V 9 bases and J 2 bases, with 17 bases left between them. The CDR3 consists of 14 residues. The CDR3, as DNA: TGTGCCAGAGAATACCGGGACTCACCCTACGAGCAGTACGTC. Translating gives CAREYRDSPYEQYV.

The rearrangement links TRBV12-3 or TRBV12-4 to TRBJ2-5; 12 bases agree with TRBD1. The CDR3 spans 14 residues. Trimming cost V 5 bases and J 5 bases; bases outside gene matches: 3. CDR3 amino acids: CASSQGTGGETQYF. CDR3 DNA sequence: TGTGCCAGCAGTCAAGGGACAGGGGGCGAGACCCAGTACTTC.

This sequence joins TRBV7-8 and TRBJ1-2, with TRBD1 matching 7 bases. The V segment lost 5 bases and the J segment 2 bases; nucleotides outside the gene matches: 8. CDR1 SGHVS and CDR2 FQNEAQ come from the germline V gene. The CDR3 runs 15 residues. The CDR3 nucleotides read TGTGCCAGCAGCCAGAGGGACAGCCAGAACTATGGCTACACCTTC. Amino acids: CASSQRDSQNYGYTF.

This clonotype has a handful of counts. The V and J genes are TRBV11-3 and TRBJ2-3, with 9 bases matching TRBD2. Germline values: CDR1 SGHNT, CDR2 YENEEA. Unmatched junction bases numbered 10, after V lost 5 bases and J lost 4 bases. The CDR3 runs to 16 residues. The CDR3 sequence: CASSPVKAGGADTQYF. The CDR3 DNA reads TGTGCCAGCAGCCCCGTCAAAGCGGGAGGTGCAGATACGCAGTATTTT.

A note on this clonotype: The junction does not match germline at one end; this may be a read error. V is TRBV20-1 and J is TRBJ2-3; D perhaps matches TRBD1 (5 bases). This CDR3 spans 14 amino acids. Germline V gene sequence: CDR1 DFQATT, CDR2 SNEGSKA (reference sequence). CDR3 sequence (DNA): TGCAGTGCCAGAGCAGGGTTCAGTACAGATACGCAGTATTTT. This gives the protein CSARAGFSTDTQYF.

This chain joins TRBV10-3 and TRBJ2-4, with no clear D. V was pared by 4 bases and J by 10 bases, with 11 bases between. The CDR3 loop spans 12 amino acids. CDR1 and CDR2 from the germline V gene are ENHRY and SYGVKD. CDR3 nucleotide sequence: TGTGCCATCAGTGCTGAGCTTCCTATTCAGTACTTC. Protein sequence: CAISAELPIQYF.

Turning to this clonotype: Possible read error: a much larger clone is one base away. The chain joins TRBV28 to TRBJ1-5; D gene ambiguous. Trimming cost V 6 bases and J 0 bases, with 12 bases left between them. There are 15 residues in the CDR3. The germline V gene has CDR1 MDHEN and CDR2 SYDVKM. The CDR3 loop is CASSFGVDSNQPQHF. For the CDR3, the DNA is TGTGCCAGCAGCTTTGGGGTAGATAGCAATCAGCCCCAGCATTTT.

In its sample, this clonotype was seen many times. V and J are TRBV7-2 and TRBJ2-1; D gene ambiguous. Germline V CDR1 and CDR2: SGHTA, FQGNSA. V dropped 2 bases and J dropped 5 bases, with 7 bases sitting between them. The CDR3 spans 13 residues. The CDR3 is CASSLWVNNEQFF. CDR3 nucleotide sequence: TGTGCCAGCAGCTTATGGGTCAACAATGAGCAGTTCTTC.